The rows below give T cell receptor beta chains drawn from one sample of a study of blood T cell repertoires in COVID-19. Profiling relied on immunoSEQ multiplex PCR, and the TCRdb table lists in-frame clones only, not all of them. Of under 250,000 clones listed, roughly nine tenths are singletons. Input material: peripheral blood. Every receptor here comes from a man aged 60-69 years with COVID-19, enrolled during active disease. Both conserved end residues are part of each CDR3. D genes are given only for firm matches. The size of a clone is reported for some rows only, either as once, few or many, or as a class for expanded clones.

v_call	j_call	clone_size	d_call	cdr3_aa	cdr3_nt
TRBV6-5	TRBJ2-2	.	TRBD1	CASSYDRASTGELFF	TGTGCCAGCAGTTACGACAGGGCATCCACCGGGGAGCTGTTTTTT
TRBV7-2	TRBJ1-5	.	TRBD1	CASSPRLGQNQPQHF	TGTGCCAGCAGCCCAAGACTGGGACAGAATCAGCCCCAGCATTTT
TRBV6-2/TRBV6-3	TRBJ2-1	.	TRBD1	CASSPHGGTGGYNEQFF	TGTGCCAGCAGTCCCCACGGGGGGACAGGGGGATACAATGAGCAGTTCTTC
TRBV10-3	TRBJ2-3	once	.	CAINGATTSSNTDTQYF	TGTGCCATCAATGGAGCCACTACCTCATCCAATACAGATACGCAGTATTTT
TRBV9	TRBJ2-1	.	TRBD1	CASSVDPRTGEQFF	TGTGCCAGCAGCGTAGATCCCCGGACAGGGGAGCAGTTCTTC
TRBV4-1	TRBJ1-1	.	TRBD1	CASSQESRGTGAPLNTEAFF	TGCGCCAGCAGCCAAGAGTCTCGTGGGACAGGGGCCCCCTTGAACACTGAAGCTTTCTTT
TRBV30	TRBJ1-2	.	TRBD1	CAWSRSPTGTGSPNYGYTF	TGTGCCTGGAGCCGCAGCCCCACCGGGACAGGATCCCCTAACTATGGCTACACCTTC
TRBV29-1	TRBJ2-2	.	.	CSVAGAGMNTGELFF	TGCAGCGTTGCAGGGGCAGGAATGAACACCGGGGAGCTGTTTTTT
TRBV12-3/TRBV12-4	TRBJ2-1	.	.	CASSLLIRGQFF	TGTGCCAGCAGTTTATTAATCCGGGGGCAGTTCTTC
TRBV14	TRBJ1-4	.	.	CASSQLGQNEKLFF	TGTGCCAGCAGCCAACTAGGACAGAATGAAAAACTGTTTTTT
TRBV18	TRBJ2-2	.	TRBD1	CASSPPGQGNTGELFF	TGTGCCAGCTCACCTCCGGGACAGGGGAACACCGGGGAGCTGTTTTTT
TRBV7-2	TRBJ2-3	.	.	CASSLVAAGLTDTQYF	TGTGCCAGCAGCTTAGTAGCGGCAGGGCTGACAGATACGCAGTATTTT
TRBV6-5	TRBJ2-1	.	TRBD2	CASSLYGGDEQFF	TGTGCCAGCAGCCTCTACGGGGGGGATGAGCAGTTCTTC
TRBV10-1	TRBJ2-7	few	.	CASSENPGYEQYF	TGCGCCAGCAGTGAGAATCCCGGCTACGAGCAGTACTTC
TRBV11-2	TRBJ1-3	.	.	CASSRQRGNTIYF	TGTGCCAGCAGCCGACAGCGTGGAAACACCATATATTTT
TRBV6-5	TRBJ1-4	.	.	CASGAGTNEKLFF	TGTGCCAGCGGGGCAGGGACTAATGAAAAACTGTTTTTT
TRBV2	TRBJ1-5	.	TRBD1	CASSERDRELPQHF	TGTGCCAGCAGTGAACGGGACAGGGAGCTGCCCCAGCATTTT
TRBV7-9	TRBJ2-7	.	TRBD1	CASSHRDRNYEQYF	TGTGCCAGCAGCCACCGGGACAGAAACTACGAGCAGTACTTC
TRBV7-2	TRBJ1-4	.	TRBD1	CASSPDRGNEKLFF	TGTGCCAGCAGCCCGGACAGGGGAAATGAAAAACTGTTTTTT
TRBV2	TRBJ1-2	.	.	CASSDTGTNYGYTF	TGTGCCAGCAGTGACACAGGGACTAACTATGGCTACACCTTC
TRBV7-9	TRBJ1-3	.	.	CASSGRAGGSGNTIYF	TGTGCCAGCAGCGGGCGAGCCGGGGGATCTGGAAACACCATATATTTT
TRBV9	TRBJ1-4	.	TRBD1	CASSPRQGTNEKLFF	TGTGCCAGCAGCCCCCGACAGGGAACTAATGAAAAACTGTTTTTT
TRBV10-2	TRBJ1-2	.	.	CASSKTAPNYGYTF	TGCGCCAGCAGCAAGACAGCCCCTAACTATGGCTACACCTTC
TRBV3-1/TRBV3-2	TRBJ2-1	.	TRBD2	CASSPSASGRNEQFF	TGTGCCAGCAGCCCCTCGGCTAGCGGGAGGAATGAGCAGTTCTTC
TRBV19	TRBJ2-2	.	TRBD2	CASSRWSGSTGELFF	TGTGCCAGTAGTCGCTGGAGCGGGAGTACCGGGGAGCTGTTTTTT
TRBV7-7	TRBJ2-1	.	.	CASSSGEGLDNEQFF	TGTGCTAGCAGCTCAGGTGAGGGTCTTGATAATGAGCAGTTCTTC
TRBV9	TRBJ1-3	.	TRBD1	CASSVRGDRGSGNTIYF	TGTGCCAGCAGCGTAAGAGGGGACAGGGGCTCTGGAAACACCATATATTTT
TRBV6-5	TRBJ1-1	.	.	CASSYSTTGTNTEAFF	TGTGCCAGCAGTTACTCGACGACAGGTACTAACACTGAAGCTTTCTTT
TRBV28	TRBJ1-4	.	.	CASLRGGNEKLFF	TGTGCCAGCCTCAGGGGCGGTAATGAAAAACTGTTTTTT
TRBV5-6	TRBJ1-1	.	TRBD1	CASSLWTGNVKNTEAFF	TGTGCCAGCAGCTTGTGGACAGGGAACGTTAAAAACACTGAAGCTTTCTTT
TRBV28	TRBJ2-3	.	.	CASSAGARSTQYF	TGTGCCAGCAGTGCGGGTGCGCGCTCGACGCAGTATTTT
TRBV27	TRBJ2-7	.	.	CASSLSVGAKNYEQYF	TGTGCCAGCAGTTTATCGGTAGGGGCCAAGAACTACGAGCAGTACTTC
TRBV12-3/TRBV12-4	TRBJ1-5	.	.	CASSRSLNQPQHF	TGTGCCAGCAGTCGGAGCCTTAATCAGCCCCAGCATTTT
TRBV4-3	TRBJ2-7	.	TRBD1	CASSQDRGPISYEQYF	TGCGCCAGCAGCCAAGACAGGGGGCCGATTTCCTACGAGCAGTACTTC
TRBV20-1	TRBJ1-4	.	TRBD1	CSASQGAEKLFF	TGCAGTGCTAGTCAGGGGGCGGAAAAACTGTTTTTT
TRBV3-1/TRBV3-2	TRBJ1-2	.	TRBD1	CASSFQGASYGYTF	TGTGCCAGCAGCTTCCAGGGGGCGAGCTATGGCTACACCTTC
TRBV5-1	TRBJ2-3	.	.	CASSRSGSTDTQYF	TGCGCCAGCAGCAGGAGTGGTAGCACAGATACGCAGTATTTT
TRBV18	TRBJ1-4	.	TRBD1	CASSPRTGENEKLFF	TGTGCCAGCTCACCACGAACAGGGGAAAATGAAAAACTGTTTTTT
TRBV6-5	TRBJ1-6	.	.	CASNIRGRNSPLHF	TGTGCCAGCAATATCAGGGGCCGTAATTCACCCCTCCACTTT
TRBV4-2	TRBJ2-2	.	.	CASSPRQTGELFF	TGTGCCAGCAGTCCCAGACAGACCGGGGAGCTGTTTTTT
TRBV5-6	TRBJ2-7	.	TRBD2	CASSLGASGGSYEQYF	TGTGCCAGCAGCTTGGGGGCTAGCGGGGGTTCCTACGAGCAGTACTTC
TRBV10-3	TRBJ1-2	.	.	CAISDPSGWGYTF	TGTGCCATCAGTGACCCGTCAGGGTGGGGCTACACCTTC
TRBV2	TRBJ2-3	.	TRBD2	CASSPRTSGRSDTQYF	TGTGCCAGCAGCCCCCGGACTAGCGGGAGGTCAGATACGCAGTATTTT
TRBV10-3	TRBJ2-5	.	TRBD1	CAISYSGTGYQETQYF	TGTGCCATCAGTTACTCCGGGACAGGGTACCAAGAGACCCAGTACTTC